This T cell receptor (beta chain) was documented in a study of beta chain features in type 1 diabetes (dated by TCRdb to 2016 to 2018). About the study as a whole: No differences in mean age, gender distribution, total cell number or subset yield were found between patients and healthy donors. Across all samples, about 110 million sorted cells were examined, and cell number per subset correlated strongly with RNA yield. In the study, TCRB repertoires of sorted circulating CD4+ T cell subsets from recently diagnosed type 1 diabetes patients were compared with those of matched healthy donors. Regulatory and stem cell-like memory subsets were obtained from only 8 patients and roughly 8 healthy donors, while naive and central memory subsets were obtained from all 30 or so donors.

The paper as a whole reports these results and caveats: In all four CD4+ subsets, TCRB CDR3 length was moderately but significantly shorter in type 1 diabetes patients. PCR may preferentially amplify shorter templates, but because patient and control samples were amplified and corrected together, any resulting skew would affect both groups equally. The naive, central memory and regulatory TCRB repertoires appeared to resemble one another more closely among patients than among healthy donors. At VDJ recombination sites, patients with type 1 diabetes made fewer insertions and deleted more nucleotides, a pattern implying thymic rearrangement abnormalities. Sequencing cDNA rather than genomic DNA could over-represent highly expressing activated cells, although activation and CD3 levels did not differ between groups. Only small numbers of individuals were included in the HLA sub-analyses, which left unresolved whether HLA type had any influence on TCRB rearrangement.

V drops 0 bases and J drops 7 bases, leaving 16 bases in between. Counted from cysteine to phenylalanine, this CDR3 has 15 amino acids. CDR3 DNA is the only sequence kept; it has 45 bases, read in frame from the first base. Via the germline V gene (reference sequence), CDR1 is GTSNPN and CDR2 SVGIG. The entire isolated RNA was reverse transcribed using the High Capacity cDNA Reverse Transcription Kit, and thus expressed TCRB transcripts were sequenced. Deep immunoSEQ sequencing was performed on naive, central memory and regulatory T cell samples, with an average of roughly 3.5 million total reads per sample. Sorted cells were lysed in RLT buffer, and RNA was extracted using DNase-treated RNeasy Micro or Mini kits according to cell number. To prevent cross-contamination, every cell subset was processed on its own, while patient and healthy donor samples were processed together. The immunoSEQ multiplex PCR was used to amplify TCRB sequences from cDNA, generating 87-bp fragments that spanned the CDR3 region. The amplicons were sequenced using the Illumina HiSeq platform. The source study handled its data this way. Synthetic template baselines were used to correct PCR bias computationally, reads within Hamming distance 2 were collapsed together, and singletons that could not be merged were discarded. Reads were aligned to IMGT to assign V, D and J genes, CDR3 length, and insertions or deletions at six rearrangement sites. Within each subset, clonotype counts were normalized to sorted cell number, after which true diversity and Gini coefficients were computed with the tcR R package. The overlap coefficient, calculated on TCRB nucleotide sequences, was used to measure repertoire sharing. In its TCRdb copy, this immuneACCESS table keeps in-frame sequences only and misses some clones. Where compared with another copy, unresolved V genes explain less than half of these, and the others have no known cause. Clone size and the V and J calls come from that table; the DNA yielded D and trimming. This sample comprises 160,000 or so clones, roughly 9% of them detected only once. Around 0.7% of the sample is taken by the ten largest.

Each donor gave one peripheral blood draw, roughly 120 mL on average, collected into heparinised tubes. Naive, central memory, regulatory and stem cell-like memory CD4+ T cells were sorted on a BD FACSAria II using a panel including CD45RO, CCR7, CD25, CD127, CD95 and CD27. All sorted populations exceeded 95% purity. PBMCs were isolated immediately by Lymphoprep density gradient centrifugation and stained directly without culture. To minimize batch effects, samples were stained and sorted in pairs, one healthy donor with one patient per experiment. Comments on this clone: Its antigen remains unidentified. It has no much larger one-base neighbor in the sample; base qualities were not kept.

This TCR derives from a woman between 25 and 40 years old with type 1 diabetes. The sequenced sample was central memory CD4+ T cells from blood. The chain is encoded by TRBV30 joined to TRBJ1-5, with the D gene uncertain. The CDR3 protein: CAWSVPGGRAQPQHF. The DNA sequence is TGTGCCTGGAGTGTCCCGGGAGGGCGTGCCCAGCCCCAGCATTTT. The variable domain in full, with residues beyond the CDR3 obtained from the reference TRBV30 and TRBJ1-5 genes, is SQTIHQWPATLVQPVGSPLSLECTVEGTSNPNLYWYRQAAGRGLQLLFYSVGIGQISSEVPQNLSASRPQDRQFILSSKKLLLSDSGFYLCAWSVPGGRAQPQHFGDGTRLSIL.